The 10 T cell receptor beta chains given below trace back to one sample, sequenced in a study of T cell responses to AZD1222 COVID-19 vaccine. Some clones are missing from TCRdb's copy, which holds only in-frame ones; the method was immunoSEQ multiplex PCR. The repertoire holds approximately 130,000 clones, around 93% seen once, with 1.1% in the top ten. The starting material was peripheral blood, obtained on day 0 of AZD1222 vaccination. The origin of the receptors is an adult in good health.

The chain combines TRBV5-8 with TRBJ2-7; 8 bases agree with TRBD1. This CDR3 has 14 amino acids. CDR1 is SGHTS and CDR2 is YDEGEE in the germline V gene. The ends lost 6 bases at V and 2 bases at J; junction bases unmatched: 7. CDR3 region: CASKQGALTYEQYF. In nucleotides, the CDR3 is TGTGCCAGCAAGCAGGGGGCTCTGACCTACGAGCAGTACTTC.

The rearrangement joins TRBV6-4 to TRBJ2-7; no firm D call. V was pared by 3 bases and J by 5 bases, with 8 bases between. Germline V gene lookup returns CDR1 MRHNA and CDR2 SNTAGT. This CDR3 spans 12 amino acids. This CDR3 reads CASSDVPHEQYF. In nucleotides, the CDR3 is TGTGCCAGCAGTGATGTCCCCCACGAGCAGTACTTC.

The chain couples TRBV5-4 to TRBJ2-7; 8 positions agree with TRBD2. J gave up 2 bases and V 4 bases, and 8 bases lay outside the gene matches. The germline gives CDR1 SGHNT, CDR2 YYREEE (reference sequence). This CDR3 region has 15 residues. CDR3 bases: TGTGCCAGCAGCCCCATCCCGGGAGGGCCCTACGAGCAGTACTTC. Protein: CASSPIPGGPYEQYF.

This rearrangement joins TRBV3-1 (or the pseudogene TRBV3-2) to TRBJ1-2; D is unresolved. There are 13 residues in the CDR3. Germline CDR1 reads LGHDT; CDR2 reads YNNKEL (reference sequence). V was pared by 5 bases and J by 6 bases, with 13 bases between. The CDR3: CASSFGMGDGYTF. In DNA, the CDR3 is TGTGCCAGCAGCTTCGGGATGGGCGATGGCTACACCTTC.

This clone was picked up one time. The chain links TRBV12-3 or TRBV12-4 to TRBJ2-5; possibly TRBD1 or TRBD2 for D (5 bases each). Trimming stripped 6 bases from V and 0 bases from J, with 8 bases between. This CDR3 is 13 amino acids long. The CDR3 reads CASSGTDQETQYF. The CDR3 nucleotides are TGTGCCAGCAGCGGGACGGACCAAGAGACCCAGTACTTC.

This chain joins TRBV18 and TRBJ1-5; D unclear. Trimming left V 2 bases short and J 1 base short, with 9 bases between. Germline V lookup: CDR1 KGHSH, CDR2 LQKENI. The CDR3 loop spans 15 amino acids. CDR3 DNA sequence: TGTGCCAGCTCACCATCGTCGGAAAGCAATCAGCCCCAGCATTTT. Its protein is CASSPSSESNQPQHF.

For the CDR3, the DNA is TGTGCCAGCAGTCTCGGGCGGGAGCCCACAGATACGCAGTATTTT. Amino acid sequence: CASSLGREPTDTQYF. The V call is TRBV6-5, the J call TRBJ2-3; TRBD2 agrees at 7 bases. Germline CDR1 MNHEY, CDR2 SVGAGI. The length of the CDR3 is 15 residues. V lost 5 bases to trimming and J lost 2 bases; unmatched junction nucleotides: 7.

The gene calls are TRBV28 and TRBJ2-1; 13 bases are shared with TRBD2. The CDR3 covers 17 residues. J lost 7 bases, V lost 6 bases, and 12 bases had no gene match. Germline CDR1 and CDR2: MDHEN and SYDVKM. The CDR3 is CASSTSMWGLAGNEQFF. CDR3 sequence (DNA): TGTGCCAGCAGCACCAGTATGTGGGGACTAGCGGGAAATGAGCAGTTCTTC.

CDR3 bases: TGTGCCAGCAGCCCGAGACGAACAGTTAACTATGGCTACACCTTC. Encoded protein: CASSPRRTVNYGYTF. The genes are TRBV6-5 and TRBJ1-2; the D is unclear. V lost 6 bases and J 1 base, leaving 15 bases between the germline ends. CDR1 is MNHEY, CDR2 SVGAGI, per germline. The CDR3 runs 15 residues.

J is TRBJ2-1 and V is TRBV27; 7 bases agree with TRBD2. The CDR3 has 15 residues. The junction had 3 bases not matched to a gene; V was cut back by 4 bases and J by 0 bases. Per germline, CDR1 MNHEY and CDR2 SMNVEV (reference sequence). The CDR3 DNA reads as TGTGCCAGCAGTTCGGGAGGAAGCTCCTACAATGAGCAGTTCTTC. Protein sequence: CASSSGGSSYNEQFF.